This T cell receptor (beta chain) was recorded in a study of vaccination effects on CD4 cells after COVID-19. In the ViraFEST assay, antigen-specific CD4+ clonotypes were identified by expansion after peptide-pool stimulation. Following a roughly ten-day culture, CD4+ T cells were purified. The individual was infected with SARS-CoV-2 between March and December 2020, as confirmed by PCR. Trimming pared 3 bases from V and 5 bases from J, leaving 14 bases between. Germline V CDR1 and CDR2: KGHSH, LQKENI. This CDR3 is 14 amino acids long. Profiled with immunoSEQ multiplex PCR; TCRdb holds only in-frame clones, not every one. Of 70,000 or so clones in the sample, over 65% were seen once. This clone was observed a handful of times. The antigen is not known.

This sequence joins TRBV18 and TRBJ2-7; D is uncertain. This TCR came from a human donor who had a prior SARS-CoV-2 infection. The sample here was CD4+ T cells from PBMCs cultured with HIV peptides, taken before COVID-19 vaccination. This sample's subset: HIV-1 Nef peptide pool negative control/reference culture. The DNA of the CDR3 is TGTGCCAGCTCACCGAGCCAGAATAAGAACGAGCAGTACTTC. Protein product: CASSPSQNKNEQYF.